The 13 T cell receptor beta chains presented below share a single source sample, sequenced in a study of cytomegalovirus exposure and HLA in healthy donors. Researchers ran the PCR with 60 Vbeta and 13 Jbeta primers. Clones were read by immunoSEQ multiplex PCR, and TCRdb kept only the in-frame ones, dropping some. The table has fewer than 200,000 clones, roughly 87% seen once. The sequenced material came from PBMCs. The receptors shown here come from a girl under two years old in good health and CMV-seronegative.

This clone came up once. The chain is built from TRBV18 and TRBJ1-4, with a tentative D call TRBD1 (5 bases). V was cut by 4 bases and J by 3 bases, with 6 bases left in between. This CDR3 contains 13 residues. CDR1 is KGHSH and CDR2 is LQKENI in the germline V gene. CDR3 DNA sequence: TGTGCCAGCTCACAGGGGTCTAATGAAAAACTGTTTTTT. It is translated as CASSQGSNEKLFF.

The V gene is TRBV6-1, the J gene TRBJ1-5; D is uncertain. Trimming left V 2 bases short and J 0 bases short, with 11 bases between. The CDR3 consists of 16 residues. Germline CDR1 MNHNS, CDR2 SASEGT. This CDR3 is CASSELTGYSNQPQHF. The CDR3 nucleotides are TGTGCCAGCAGTGAACTAACGGGGTATAGCAATCAGCCCCAGCATTTT.

This chain's CDR3 is CASSISGKVDEQYF. The CDR3 coding sequence is TGTGCCAGTAGTATAAGCGGGAAGGTCGACGAGCAGTACTTC. The genes are TRBV19 and TRBJ2-7; 7 bases fit TRBD2. The germline V gene encodes CDR1 LNHDA and CDR2 SQIVND (reference sequence). The CDR3 loop spans 14 amino acids. Germline trimming cut 2 bases from V and 5 bases from J; bases unmatched to any gene: 6.

The V call is TRBV7-2, the J call TRBJ2-3; 13 bases map to TRBD2. This CDR3 region has 17 residues. V dropped 6 bases and J dropped 2; count of bases not matched to a gene: 8. The germline V gene has CDR1 SGHTA and CDR2 FQGNSA. CDR3 region: CASSPRTSGSPTDTQYF. CDR3 coding DNA: TGTGCCAGCAGTCCCCGGACTAGCGGGAGCCCCACAGATACGCAGTATTTT.

V and J are TRBV7-3 and TRBJ2-1, with D unclear. The CDR3 is 15 residues long. Trimming pared 0 bases from V and 0 bases from J, leaving 6 bases between. The germline CDR1 and CDR2 sequences are SGHTA and FQGTGA. CDR3 bases: TGTGCCAGCAGCTTAACGGCTGGCTCCTACAATGAGCAGTTCTTC. Translation gives CASSLTAGSYNEQFF.

This clone was seen a handful of times. V usage is TRBV27 and J usage is TRBJ2-5; 9 positions agree with TRBD1. Trimming took 6 bases from V and 5 from J; bases not matched to a gene: 13. The CDR3 consists of 16 residues. Germline CDR1 reads MNHEY; CDR2 reads SMNVEV (reference sequence). The CDR3 coding sequence is TGTGCCAGCAGCATAACAGGGGGCTTTGGTTCGGAGACCCAGTACTTC. It codes for CASSITGGFGSETQYF.

V usage is TRBV19 and J usage is TRBJ1-1; D is undetermined. Germline CDR1 LNHDA, CDR2 SQIVND (reference sequence). Trimming took 2 bases from V and 3 from J, leaving 7 bases between them. The CDR3 runs 13 residues. CDR3 residues: CASSISPDTEAFF. CDR3 coding DNA: TGTGCCAGTAGTATATCGCCGGACACTGAAGCTTTCTTT.

The CDR3 region has the DNA TGTGCCAGCAGCTTGCGACTAGCGGGAGACACCGGGGAGCTGTTTTTT. Translated, it gives CASSLRLAGDTGELFF. V gene TRBV5-6 combines with J gene TRBJ2-2, with 12 bases aligning to TRBD2. CDR3 length equals 16 residues. Germline CDR1 SGHDT, CDR2 YYEEEE. V trimming: 1 base; J trimming: 3 bases; junction bases outside the gene matches: 1. Full variable domain (rest looked up from reference TRBV5-6 and TRBJ2-2): DAGVTQSPTHLIKTRGQQVTLRCSPKSGHDTVSWYQQALGQGPQFIFQYYEEEERQRGNFPDRFSGHQFPNYSSELNVNALLLGDSALYLCASSLRLAGDTGELFFGEGSRLTVL.

With regard to this clone: Other DNA sequences within the sample encode an identical CDR3. This chain links TRBV9 with TRBJ2-5; 10 bases align to TRBD2. The CDR3 is 15 residues long. Per the germline V gene, CDR1 is SGDLS and CDR2 is YYNGEE. J was trimmed by 1 base and V by 2 bases; bases with no gene match: 2. The CDR3 loop is CASSVGLAAQETQYF. The CDR3 bases are TGTGCCAGCAGCGTCGGACTAGCGGCCCAAGAGACCCAGTACTTC.

The chain is built from TRBV7-2 and TRBJ2-3; maybe TRBD1 (6 bases). In germline, CDR1 is SGHTA, CDR2 FQGNSA. The CDR3 loop spans 14 amino acids. V was cut by 1 base and J by 4 bases, with 9 bases left in between. The CDR3 DNA sequence: TGTGCCAGCAGCTTAGGTCAGGGGCCAGATACGCAGTATTTT. Its translation: CASSLGQGPDTQYF.

V is TRBV7-9 and J is TRBJ1-1, with D perhaps TRBD1 (5 bases). The CDR3 length is 15 residues. Germline V gene lookup returns CDR1 SEHNR and CDR2 FQNEAQ (reference sequence). V shed 1 base and J shed 4 bases, with 13 bases lying between them. The CDR3 DNA reads as TGTGCCAGCAGCTTAGTACCCAGGGAAGGCACTGAAGCTTTCTTT. It codes for CASSLVPREGTEAFF. Full variable domain (remainder filled in from reference TRBV7-9 and TRBJ1-1): DTGVSQNPRHKITKRGQNVTFRCDPISEHNRLYWYRQTLGQGPEFLTYFQNEAQLEKSRLLSDRFSAERPKGSFSTLEIQRTEQGDSAMYLCASSLVPREGTEAFFGQGTRLTVV.

The CDR3 is CAISESGGARIYEQYF. DNA for the CDR3: TGTGCCATCAGTGAGTCCGGGGGGGCGCGTATCTACGAGCAGTACTTC. This rearrangement joins TRBV10-3 to TRBJ2-7; 8 bases align to TRBD2. Per the germline V gene, CDR1 is ENHRY and CDR2 is SYGVKD. V dropped 0 bases and J dropped 3; count of bases not matched to a gene: 7. The CDR3 is 16 residues long.

The J gene is TRBJ1-1, the V gene TRBV7-9; 9 positions match TRBD1. V lost 3 bases, J lost 8 bases, and 4 bases stayed unmatched. Germline CDR1 SEHNR, CDR2 FQNEAQ (reference sequence). There are 13 residues in the CDR3. This CDR3 is CASSFGQGREAFF. The CDR3 DNA reads as TGTGCCAGCAGCTTCGGACAGGGGAGAGAAGCTTTCTTT.